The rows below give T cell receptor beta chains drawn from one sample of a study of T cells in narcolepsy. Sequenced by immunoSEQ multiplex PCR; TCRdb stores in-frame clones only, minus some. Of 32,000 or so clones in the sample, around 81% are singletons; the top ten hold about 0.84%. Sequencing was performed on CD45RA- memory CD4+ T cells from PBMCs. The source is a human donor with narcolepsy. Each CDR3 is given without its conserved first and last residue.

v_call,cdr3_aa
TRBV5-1,ASSLQGAQETQY
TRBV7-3,ASSAGQVGRGDTEAF
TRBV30,AWSEGSLLMNTEAF
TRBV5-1,ASSSAGFEQY
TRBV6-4,ASSGQGGNEQF
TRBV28,ASSWSSRGANTEAF
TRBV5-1,ASSLEVSGGLDEQF
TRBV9,ASSVVAGGRETQY
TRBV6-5,ASKQLGDVGDQY
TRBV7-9,ASSLTRQARGEKLF
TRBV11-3,ASRYPGGTEAF
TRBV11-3,ASSLVRGDYNEQF
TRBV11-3,ASSIRGRPYEQY
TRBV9,ASSVGWNYGYT
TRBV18,ASSPLSASGGSKDTQY
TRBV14,ASSRTAGEKLF
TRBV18,ASSPKQVLIDEQF
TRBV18,ASSPSGPSGELL
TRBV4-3,ASSQAPNYGYT
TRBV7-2,ASSFPGQNYGYT
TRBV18,ASSSNRDYGYT
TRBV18,ASSPWRRGNTGELF
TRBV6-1,ASSEGGINYGYT
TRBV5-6,ASSSGLSSGNTIY
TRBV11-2,ASSLIGEGTDTQY
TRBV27,ASSSSTSGGAYNEQF
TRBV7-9,ASSLVAFSNEKLF
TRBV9,ASSVGGETQY
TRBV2,ASSDWGEETQY
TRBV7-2,ASSLLPDRNTEAF
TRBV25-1,ASSARTGSHNEQF
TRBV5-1,ASSYDQETQY
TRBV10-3,ASQGADYGYT
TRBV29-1,SVQGGVNQPQH
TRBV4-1,ASSQDKREQF
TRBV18,ASSPLDLGSQY
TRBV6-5,ASSYSSGFHTEAF
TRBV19,ASSDQPSGANVLT
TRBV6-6,ASSYEDRATPQH
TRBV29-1,SVEREATEAF
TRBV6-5,ASRTKTANTEAF
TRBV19,ASSIVGGEYGYT
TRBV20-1,SARPNNEQF
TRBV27,ASRKGREQF
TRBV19,ASSKQAQREAQY
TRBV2,ASRSSDSNSPLH
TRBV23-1,ANKPGTAGNTIY
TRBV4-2,ASSQDGGLGYGYT
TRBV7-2,ASSLEGTAEQY